These T cell receptor beta chains were read from a single sample in a study of identical twins. Using its own MiXCR run on the 5' RACE reads, TCRdb lists one record per CDR3 protein. The repertoire has about 920,000 distinct CDR3 sequences, around an eighth of them found once; the top ten carry about 1.5%. The data also belong to a second study, concerning yellow fever vaccine responses in identical twins.

Sequencing input: PBMCs. All receptors derive from a woman between 18 and 29 years old in good health. Each CDR3 is given with its conserved first and last residue. D genes are given only for firm matches. Some rows mark clone size as missing; the rest say once, few, many or name a class of expanded clone.

j_call v_call d_call clone_size cdr3_nt cdr3_aa
TRBJ2-3 TRBV4-1 NA many TGCGCCAGCAGCCAAGTGTTGCCGGGCGTAGATACGCAGTATTTT CASSQVLPGVDTQYF
TRBJ2-1 TRBV7-3 NA NA TGTGCCAGCAGCTTAAGCGGGGCTCCCTACAATGAGCAGTTCTTC CASSLSGAPYNEQFF
TRBJ2-1 TRBV27 TRBD2 NA TGTGCCAGCATACGGAGGGAGGGCAGCAATGAGCAGTTCTTC CASIRREGSNEQFF
TRBJ1-2 TRBV7-2 NA few TGTGCCAGCATAATGGGGGATCTCTATGGCTACACCTTC CASIMGDLYGYTF
TRBJ2-2 TRBV7-2 NA NA TGTGCCAGCAGCCTATGGACAGACCGCGGGGAGCTGTTTTTT CASSLWTDRGELFF
TRBJ2-3 TRBV6-5 NA few TGTGCCAGCAGTTACTCGCCTACCCAGGATACGCAGTATTTT CASSYSPTQDTQYF
TRBJ2-1 TRBV24-1 TRBD2 NA TGTGCCACCAGTGATCAAACTAGCGGTGGTTACAATGAGCAGTTCTTC CATSDQTSGGYNEQFF
TRBJ2-3 TRBV20-1 TRBD2 few TGCAGTGCTAAGAGTGGTAGCGGGAGCACAGATACGCAGTATTTT CSAKSGSGSTDTQYF
TRBJ1-1 TRBV6-5 NA few TGTGCCAGCAGTTATGTGCCAAACCTCAACACTGAAGCTTTCTTT CASSYVPNLNTEAFF
TRBJ1-3 TRBV3-1 NA NA TGTGCCAGCAGCCAAGAATCGAGCTCTGGAAACACCATATATTTT CASSQESSSGNTIYF
TRBJ2-3 TRBV29-1 NA few TGCAGCGTTGGGGGTTTTTCGGATACGCAGTATTTT CSVGGFSDTQYF
TRBJ2-1 TRBV12-5 NA NA TGTGCTAGTGGCGTCACAGCTTCCCCCTACAATGAGCAGTTCTTC CASGVTASPYNEQFF
TRBJ2-1 TRBV2 TRBD1 many TGTGCCAGCAGCGCCACAGGGGGCAGGGGGCAGTTCTTC CASSATGGRGQFF
TRBJ2-1 TRBV10-3 TRBD2 few TGTGCCATCAGTGAGGCGGCTAGCGGTAACAATGAGCAGTTCTTC CAISEAASGNNEQFF
TRBJ2-7 TRBV6-6 NA NA TGTGCCAGCAGTTACCGCGGAACGGGCGAGCAGTACTTC CASSYRGTGEQYF
TRBJ1-3 TRBV12-3/TRBV12-4 NA many TGTGCCAGCAGTTTAACCCCATACTCTGGAAACACCATATATTTT CASSLTPYSGNTIYF
TRBJ2-7 TRBV29-1 NA NA TGCAGCCCCTTATACCGGACGCTAACGTCCTACGAGCAGTACTTC CSPLYRTLTSYEQYF
TRBJ2-3 TRBV5-1 TRBD2 many TGCGCCAGCGGCGGACTAGCGGGAGGTGAAAATACGCAGTATTTT CASGGLAGGENTQYF
TRBJ1-3 TRBV7-9 NA NA TGTGCCAGCACGACGACTGGAAACACCATATATTTT CASTTTGNTIYF
TRBJ1-2 TRBV12-3/TRBV12-4 TRBD1 NA TGTGCCAGCAGTTCGGACAGGGAGGACACCTTC CASSSDREDTF
TRBJ1-4 TRBV18 NA NA TGTGCCAGCTCACTAACCCGGGCTACAGATGAAAAACTGTTTTTT CASSLTRATDEKLFF
TRBJ1-2 TRBV5-1 NA few TGCGCCAGCAGCTCCGGGGGGACCCGGGATGATTATGGCTACACCTTC CASSSGGTRDDYGYTF
TRBJ2-1 TRBV4-2 NA NA TGTGCCAGCAGCCAAGATGAGGGGGCTAGCGGACCACGGAATGAGCAGTTCTTC CASSQDEGASGPRNEQFF
TRBJ2-7 TRBV28 NA few TGTGCCAGCAGACCGACAGGTTACTACGAGCAGTACTTC CASRPTGYYEQYF
TRBJ2-2 TRBV12-3/TRBV12-4 NA NA TGTGCCAGCAGTTTGTCTGGGAGCGGTCTGCGCGGGGAGCTGTTTTTT CASSLSGSGLRGELFF
TRBJ1-4 TRBV12-3/TRBV12-4 NA many TGTGCCAGCAGCCCCAGAAGGGGATTCGGTGAAAAACTGTTTTTT CASSPRRGFGEKLFF
TRBJ2-2 TRBV15 NA NA TGTGCCACCAGCCCTTCTAGCGAGAGTGGAGTCGGGGAGCTGTTTTTT CATSPSSESGVGELFF
TRBJ2-5 TRBV7-9 NA many TGTGCCAGCAGCCGTGGTGGGCAAGAGACCCAGTACTTC CASSRGGQETQYF
TRBJ1-2 TRBV4-1 NA NA TGCGCCAGCAGCCTCGGGCGGCTTGGTGGGTATGGCTACACCTTC CASSLGRLGGYGYTF
TRBJ2-1 TRBV15 TRBD1 NA TGTGCCACCAGCGGACAGGATTTGTCTGACAATGAGCAGTTCTTC CATSGQDLSDNEQFF
TRBJ2-1 TRBV29-1 NA once TGCAGCGTTGAAGAGGGGGTCAATGAGCAGTTCTTC CSVEEGVNEQFF
TRBJ1-4 TRBV7-6 NA few TGTGCCAGCAGCTTAGTCGACGGGGGAAGTGAAAAACTGTTTTTT CASSLVDGGSEKLFF
TRBJ2-2 TRBV6-5 TRBD1 NA TGTGCCAGCAGTTACGATAAAACAGGGGGTGGCACCGGGGAGCTGTTTTTT CASSYDKTGGGTGELFF
TRBJ1-2 TRBV6-5 TRBD1 few TGTGCCAGCAGCCACTCCGACAGGGTTTATGGCTACACCTTC CASSHSDRVYGYTF
TRBJ2-1 TRBV3-1 TRBD2 NA TGTGCCAGCAGCCAAGAAGGATGGCGGGGGGGCCTTTGGGGGCAGTTCTTC CASSQEGWRGGLWGQFF
TRBJ2-5 TRBV12-3/TRBV12-4 TRBD2 NA TGTGCCAGCAGTAACTCGGGAGGGGAAAGGGAGACCCAGTACTTC CASSNSGGERETQYF
TRBJ2-7 TRBV5-5 NA few TGTGCCAGCAGCTTCCGGGACTTCCCGACGACCTACGAGCAGTACTTC CASSFRDFPTTYEQYF
TRBJ2-1 TRBV3-1 TRBD2 NA TGTGCCAGCAGCCAAGATCTAGCGGGGGGGGCCCCCTTCTTC CASSQDLAGGAPFF
TRBJ1-5 TRBV14 TRBD1 NA TGTGCCAGCAGTAAGACAGGGGACCGTCAGCCCCAGCATTTT CASSKTGDRQPQHF
TRBJ2-5 TRBV29-1 NA few TGCAGCGCCCATGGACACCGAGGTGTAGAGACCCAGTACTTC CSAHGHRGVETQYF
TRBJ1-2 TRBV12-3/TRBV12-4 NA many TGTGCCAGCACCCCTACAGGAGGGCAGGGCTACACCTTC CASTPTGGQGYTF
TRBJ2-1 TRBV12-3/TRBV12-4 NA many TGTGCCAGCAGTCCACTTAGCGGCCGGTACAATGAGCAGTTCTTC CASSPLSGRYNEQFF
TRBJ2-1 TRBV5-1 NA few TGCGCCAGCAGCCCCGGTTTAGCTCAGACCCACAATGAGCAGTTCTTC CASSPGLAQTHNEQFF
TRBJ2-7 TRBV4-1 NA many TGCGCCAGCAGCCAAGTTACCTCCGCTGATTACGAGCAGTACTTC CASSQVTSADYEQYF
TRBJ2-1 TRBV7-9 NA NA TGTGCCAGCAGCTCCCCTCAGTTCGGGGCTCGCAATGAGCAGTTCTTC CASSSPQFGARNEQFF
TRBJ2-3 TRBV24-1 NA few TGTGCCACCGCAGGGTTCTGCGGCACAGATACGCAGTATTTT CATAGFCGTDTQYF
TRBJ2-1 TRBV20-1 TRBD2 NA TGCAGTGCTAGGGGGACTAGCGTTAGTGAGCAGTTCTTC CSARGTSVSEQFF
TRBJ2-1 TRBV7-2 TRBD2 NA TGTGCCAGCAGCTTACTACCCAGGCGGGGACTAGCGGGAGGGCCTCTCTACAATGAGCAGTTCTTC CASSLLPRRGLAGGPLYNEQFF
TRBJ1-4 TRBV20-1 NA many TGCAGTGCTAGGGAGGGAGGTGTTGAAAAACTGTTTTTT CSAREGGVEKLFF